This T cell receptor (beta chain) was documented in a study of blood T cells in healthy people across ages. Study findings and constraints: The study regarded diversity estimates from one million T cells as underestimates. When set beside aged donors, long-lived donors presented more naive CD4+ cells and higher diversity.

This clonotype was counted only a few times. Its antigen is not identified. The CDR3 totals 18 residues. Donors gave around 9.8 milliliters of peripheral blood apiece. Isolated per sample were at least 6 million PBMCs. With a J-beta primer mix and a sample-barcoded 5' primer, a second PCR ran about 6 to 11 cycles. TCRdb called the 5' RACE reads again in MiXCR, with one record for every CDR3 protein. The sample records about 1.8 million distinct CDR3 sequences, around half being singletons. Sequenced material: blood. The receptor comes from a woman in her thirties or forties in good health. The rearrangement links TRBV21-1 to TRBJ2-5; whether TRBD1, the table's D call, matches the DNA was not checked. TRBV21-1 is a pseudogene. The CDR3 reads CASSKDVVFGQLQETQYF. The CDR3 region has the DNA TGTGCCAGCAGCAAAGATGTTGTGTTTGGACAATTACAAGAGACCCAGTACTTC.